This T cell receptor beta chain was captured by sequencing in a study of blood T cell repertoires in COVID-19. Across the whole study: The United States, Italy and Spain supplied acute and convalescent COVID-19 samples. Sources were T cells, B-cell-depleted T cells, or PBMCs; the material itself was cDNA or gDNA.

Original handling: The assay estimated nucleated cells by amplifying reference gene primers. TCRdb's copy holds only in-frame clones and misses some; the assay was immunoSEQ multiplex PCR. V and J calls and clone size are copied from that table; D and trimming were computed from the DNA. Of approximately 400,000 clones listed, roughly four fifths are singletons. V was pared by 6 bases and J by 1 base, with 8 bases between. CDR1 and CDR2 from the germline V gene are MNHEY and SVGAGI. The CDR3 totals 13 residues. The chain employs TRBV6-5 and TRBJ2-3; D gene uncertain. The clonotype comes from a human donor with acute or convalescent COVID-19. The donor label of this sample is uncertain. Sequencing input: peripheral blood. The CDR3 is CASRLLRTDTQYF. The CDR3 coding sequence is TGTGCCAGCAGGTTACTACGCACAGATACGCAGTATTTT.